The subject of this entry is one T cell receptor (beta chain). The data were taken from a study of shared clonotypes between healthy human individuals. CDR3 length: 15 residues. Germline lookup yields CDR1 MDHEN and CDR2 SYDVKM. Between the trimmed V and J ends, which lost 4 bases and 3 bases, there was a span of 16 bases. Sequenced by immunoSEQ multiplex PCR; TCRdb stores in-frame clones only, minus some. The sample records about 2 million clones, about 95% being singletons. The chain links TRBV28 to TRBJ2-7; D might be TRBD1 or TRBD2, each matching 7 bases. This receptor was taken from a man aged 18 to 29 in good health. Source material: naive CD4+ T cells sorted from blood. As to subset: CD45RA+ positively selected. CDR3 sequence (DNA): TGTGCCAGCAGTTCAGGGGGGGGACGACTCTACGAGCAGTACTTC. Translated: CASSSGGGRLYEQYF.